The 6 T cell receptor beta chains reported below all come from one sample, sequenced in a study of long-term antiretroviral therapy in people with HIV. The assay, immunoSEQ v3.0, was run at survey level. Libraries were prepared by immunoSEQ multiplex PCR; TCRdb keeps only in-frame clonotypes and omits some of them. The sample consists of approximately 22,000 clones, approximately 81% of them appearing once. This specimen consisted of unsorted PBMCs, obtained 1.9 years after starting antiretroviral therapy. These receptors all stem from a woman in her forties or fifties with HIV.

The chain is built from TRBV5-1 and TRBJ2-5; no definite D call. The CDR3 extends over 12 amino acids. V was cut by 4 bases and J by 2 bases, with 6 bases left in between. CDR1 SGHRS and CDR2 YFSETQ come from the germline V gene. CDR3 nucleotides: TGCGCCAGCAGCCCGAATCAAGAGACCCAGTACTTC. This sequence encodes CASSPNQETQYF.

The rearrangement uses TRBV4-2 and TRBJ2-1; 7 bases are a match to TRBD2. V lost 1 base to trimming and J lost 0 bases; unmatched junction nucleotides: 3. The length of the CDR3 is 16 residues. CDR1 is LGHNA, CDR2 YNFKEQ, per germline. Here the CDR3 reads CASSQVSGVSYNEQFF. The CDR3 coding sequence is TGTGCCAGCAGCCAAGTGAGCGGGGTCTCCTACAATGAGCAGTTCTTC.

The J gene is TRBJ1-5, the V gene TRBV30; D ambiguous. Trimming cost V 1 base and J 6 bases, with 13 bases left between them. Looked up from germline, CDR1 is GTSNPN and CDR2 is SVGIG (reference sequence). There are 14 residues in the CDR3. This chain's CDR3 is CAWSGTHEGQPQHF. CDR3 nucleotides: TGTGCCTGGAGTGGGACCCACGAGGGTCAGCCCCAGCATTTT.

V is TRBV2 and J is TRBJ2-5; D might be TRBD2 (6 bases). Per the germline V gene, CDR1 is SNHLY and CDR2 is FYNNEI. Trimming shortened V by 0 bases and J by 4 bases, and 12 bases separated the two germline ends. This CDR3 spans 15 amino acids. The CDR3 DNA reads TGTGCCAGCAGTGAAGCAGCTTGGAGGGGAGAGACCCAGTACTTC. It codes for CASSEAAWRGETQYF.

V and J are TRBV6-5 and TRBJ1-2; 7 nucleotides agree with TRBD1. CDR1 and CDR2 (germline): MNHEY, SVGAGI. The CDR3 runs 14 residues. The trim removed 6 bases at V and 2 bases at J, leaving 6 bases unmatched. The CDR3 sequence is CASRTLGQNYGYTF. The CDR3 DNA reads TGTGCCAGCAGAACGCTGGGACAGAACTATGGCTACACCTTC.

In nucleotides, the CDR3 is TGTGCCAGCAGTCTGGGCGGCAGGTCATATGGCTACACCTTC. Protein: CASSLGGRSYGYTF. V usage is TRBV7-9 and J usage is TRBJ1-2; D ambiguous. In germline, CDR1 is SEHNR, CDR2 FQNEAQ (reference sequence). The CDR3 has 14 residues. V lost 6 bases and J 5 bases, leaving 16 bases between the germline ends.